This TCR beta chain was captured by sequencing in a study of somatic mutations in cytotoxic T cells in rheumatoid arthritis. The J segment lost 3 bases and the V segment lost 5 bases, leaving 14 bases of the junction unmatched. CDR3 length equals 17 residues. Germline values: CDR1 LNHDA, CDR2 SQIVND (reference sequence). Here immunoSEQ multiplex PCR was the method, and the copy in TCRdb shows in-frame clones only, minus some. The sample lists around 12,000 clones, around three quarters occurring once. This TCR came from an adult with rheumatoid arthritis. The chain uses TRBV19 and TRBJ1-1, with 8 bases lining up with TRBD1. Sequenced input: CD8+ T cells sorted from blood. The CDR3 is CASSRSRDRHWDTEAFF. Here the CDR3 DNA reads TGTGCCAGTAGTCGTAGCCGGGACAGGCATTGGGACACTGAAGCTTTCTTT.